The T cell receptor beta chain described here comes from a study of OX40 agonist ivuxolimab in advanced cancers. About the research overall: Partial responses were achieved by three patients, one with hepatocellular carcinoma and two with cutaneous melanoma.

Comment on this clone: No antigen is known for it.

The CDR3 totals 13 residues. The germline gives CDR1 ENHRY, CDR2 SYGVKD. With 8 bases removed from V and 2 bases from J, the gap between germline ends came to 11 bases. Clones were sequenced by immunoSEQ multiplex PCR, and TCRdb holds only the in-frame ones, with some missing. The profile shows about 80,000 clones, approximately 83% of them singletons. Study-level points and caveats: Compared with CD4+, CD8+ T cells on average had more expanded clones. Among the nonresponders, some also had low normalized T-cell clonal expansion.

This sample comprised CD4+ or CD8+ T cells sorted from blood, obtained in a trial of the OX40 agonist ivuxolimab. The chain combines TRBV10-3 with TRBJ2-3, with D tentatively TRBD1 (6 bases). The receptor was derived from an adult with an advanced solid tumor such as melanoma, head and neck, liver or kidney cancer. CDR3 DNA sequence: TGTGCCATCCAGTCAGGGGCCACAGATACGCAGTATTTT. The encoded protein is CAIQSGATDTQYF.